The rows below give T cell receptor beta chains drawn from one sample of a study of CD8 T cells in ankylosing spondylitis. TCRdb recomputed calls from the 5' RACE reads with MiXCR, one row per CDR3 protein. The repertoire holds roughly 280,000 distinct CDR3 sequences, with around 19% as singletons. Sequenced material: blood, either unsorted or a sorted T cell fraction (not recorded which). The receptors derive from a male donor with ankylosing spondylitis or in good health (not recorded which). Each CDR3 is given with its conserved first and last residue. The order of the fields is CDR3 protein, CDR3 DNA, clone size, D gene, J gene, V gene. A D gene is named only where the DNA matches it firmly. Some rows mark clone size as missing; the rest say once, few, many or name a class of expanded clone.

CSVAWTRNTEAFF TGCAGCGTTGCATGGACAAGGAACACTGAAGCTTTCTTT many - TRBJ1-1 TRBV29-1
CASIRLAGDPSTGELFF TGTGCCAGCATCAGACTAGCGGGAGATCCGAGTACCGGGGAGCTGTTTTTT few TRBD2 TRBJ2-2 TRBV12-3/TRBV12-4
CSAPSGPKPAQFF TGCAGTGCTCCGAGTGGGCCTAAACCCGCGCAGTTCTTC - - TRBJ2-1 TRBV20-1
CASSLENIQYF TGTGCCAGCAGTTTAGAAAACATTCAGTACTTC many - TRBJ2-4 TRBV28
CASSREGQGSTDTQYF TGTGCCAGCAGCCGAGAGGGACAGGGGTCGACAGATACGCAGTATTTT - TRBD1 TRBJ2-3 TRBV4-2
CASSRGDNTYYGYTF TGTGCCAGCAGTCGAGGGGACAATACCTATTATGGCTACACCTTC - - TRBJ1-2 TRBV28
CASSLGDSTDTQYF TGTGCCAGCAGCTTAGGGGACAGCACAGATACGCAGTATTTT many - TRBJ2-3 TRBV11-1
CASSLGSSGPNEQFF TGTGCCAGCAGTTTAGGGTCTAGCGGGCCCAATGAGCAGTTCTTC - TRBD2 TRBJ2-1 TRBV28
CASTPRGGELFF TGTGCCAGCACCCCGAGGGGCGGGGAGCTGTTTTTT many - TRBJ2-2 TRBV12-3/TRBV12-4
CASSDGGGLALAGSPLHF TGTGCCAGCAGTGACGGGGGGGGGTTGGCCCTTGCAGGGTCACCCCTCCACTTT many - TRBJ1-6 TRBV6-1
CASSLQGWGGNTIYF TGTGCCAGCAGTCTACAGGGTTGGGGTGGAAACACCATATATTTT - - TRBJ1-3 TRBV12-3/TRBV12-4
CATMGGVAGDSYNEQFF TGTGCCACCATGGGAGGAGTAGCGGGAGACTCCTACAATGAGCAGTTCTTC few TRBD2 TRBJ2-1 TRBV24-1
CASSQLYNEQFF TGCGCCAGCAGCCAACTCTACAATGAGCAGTTCTTC many - TRBJ2-1 TRBV4-1
CASRGISGEPQHF TGTGCCAGCAGGGGCATCTCCGGGGAGCCCCAGCATTTT - - TRBJ1-5 TRBV28
CASSVGAGAFGQPQHF TGTGCCAGTAGTGTGGGGGCCGGGGCTTTTGGTCAGCCCCAGCATTTT - - TRBJ1-5 TRBV19
CASSRDRGLGTQYF TGTGCCAGCAGTAGGGACCGCGGCTTAGGGACCCAGTACTTC few - TRBJ2-5 TRBV6-1
CASTGASNTEAFF TGTGCCAGCACGGGGGCCTCGAACACTGAAGCTTTCTTT - - TRBJ1-1 TRBV9
CASSLAGASYNEQFF TGTGCCAGCAGCTTAGCGGGGGCCTCCTACAATGAGCAGTTCTTC few - TRBJ2-1 TRBV7-3
CASSEARGSYGYTF TGTGCCAGCAGTGAAGCCCGGGGATCCTATGGCTACACCTTC - - TRBJ1-2 TRBV6-1
CASRDNLGYNEQFF TGTGCCAGCAGGGACAACTTGGGGTACAATGAGCAGTTCTTC few - TRBJ2-1 TRBV27
CASSLGPGNTEAFF TGTGCCAGCAGTTTAGGACCTGGGAACACTGAAGCTTTCTTT many - TRBJ1-1 TRBV28
CASSSGQGNEQFF TGTGCCAGCAGCTCGGGACAGGGGAATGAGCAGTTCTTC many TRBD1 TRBJ2-1 TRBV7-8
CASSQTTGTDGYTF TGTGCCAGCAGCCAGACGACAGGGACGGATGGCTACACCTTC - TRBD1 TRBJ1-2 TRBV12-3/TRBV12-4
CATSDSGQGKETQYF TGTGCCACCAGTGATTCAGGACAGGGGAAAGAGACCCAGTACTTC few TRBD1 TRBJ2-5 TRBV24-1
CASSLRAANGGQNTGELFF TGTGCCAGCAGCTTAAGGGCGGCCAACGGGGGACAGAACACCGGGGAGCTGTTTTTT - - TRBJ2-2 TRBV7-3
CASSPVVANTGELFF TGTGCCAGCAGCCCTGTCGTTGCGAACACCGGGGAGCTGTTTTTT many - TRBJ2-2 TRBV3-1
CASSLASSTDTQYF TGTGCCAGCAGCCTCGCATCGAGCACAGATACGCAGTATTTT few - TRBJ2-3 TRBV7-8
CASSPGEDNEQFF TGTGCCAGCAGCCCCGGGGAGGACAATGAGCAGTTCTTC few - TRBJ2-1 TRBV6-2/TRBV6-3
CASSAGRDREKLFF TGTGCCAGCAGCGCGGGCCGGGACAGGGAAAAACTGTTTTTT many TRBD1 TRBJ1-4 TRBV9
CASSPGLVDQETQYF TGCGCCAGCAGCCCCGGACTAGTAGACCAAGAGACCCAGTACTTC - TRBD2 TRBJ2-5 TRBV5-1
CASRGVSNQPQHF TGTGCCAGCCGGGGAGTAAGCAATCAGCCCCAGCATTTT few - TRBJ1-5 TRBV6-6
CASSWGQGGNQPQHF TGTGCCAGCAGTTGGGGACAGGGGGGCAATCAGCCCCAGCATTTT - TRBD1 TRBJ1-5 TRBV12-3/TRBV12-4
CASREGGARDQHF TGTGCCAGCAGAGAGGGGGGAGCGCGGGACCAGCATTTT - - TRBJ1-5 TRBV2
CASSYAGLNQPQHF TGTGCCAGCAGTTACGCGGGCTTAAATCAGCCCCAGCATTTT few - TRBJ1-5 TRBV12-3/TRBV12-4
CASSTGQNQETQYF TGTGCCAGCAGTACCGGACAGAACCAAGAGACCCAGTACTTC few - TRBJ2-5 TRBV12-3/TRBV12-4
CASSLDVADRRQPQHF TGTGCCAGCAGTTTAGACGTGGCAGACAGGCGTCAGCCCCAGCATTTT few - TRBJ1-5 TRBV12-3/TRBV12-4
CASSDQGLNEQFF TGTGCCAGCAGTGACCAGGGGTTGAATGAGCAGTTCTTC - - TRBJ2-1 TRBV2
CASSLAPFWYGYTF TGTGCCAGCAGTTTAGCCCCGTTTTGGTATGGCTACACCTTC few - TRBJ1-2 TRBV27
CASSQRPGTSVPDTQYF TGTGCCAGCAGCCAACGTCCCGGGACTAGCGTCCCAGATACGCAGTATTTT - TRBD2 TRBJ2-3 TRBV11-2
CATSVSTGINYGYTF TGTGCCACCAGTGTCTCTACAGGGATTAACTATGGCTACACCTTC - - TRBJ1-2 TRBV24-1
CASSLGAGEYNEQFF TGCGCCAGCAGCTTGGGAGCGGGAGAGTACAATGAGCAGTTCTTC few TRBD2 TRBJ2-1 TRBV5-1
CASSPGTSGGTYQETQYF TGTGCCAGCAGCCCCGGGACTAGCGGGGGGACATACCAAGAGACCCAGTACTTC - TRBD2 TRBJ2-5 TRBV3-1
CSARPGTGYQETQYF TGCAGTGCTCGTCCCGGGACAGGGTACCAAGAGACCCAGTACTTC few TRBD1 TRBJ2-5 TRBV20-1